This T cell receptor beta chain appears in the sequencing data of a study of blood T cells in healthy people across ages. Total RNA, at least 5 micrograms per sample, came from PBMCs. Next came a second PCR, run for about 6 to 11 cycles, which used a sample-barcoded 5' primer along with a J-beta primer mix. TCRdb analysed the 5' RACE reads with MiXCR anew, one entry per CDR3 protein. The sample lists approximately 1,700,000 distinct CDR3 sequences, around 42% seen once, with under 30% in the top ten. Many counts were recorded for this clonotype. The antigen remains unidentified. Study-level points and caveats: TCR beta diversity per million T cells fell roughly linearly with age.

Germline V gene sequence: CDR1 SGHTA, CDR2 FQGNSA. The CDR3 spans 14 residues. V lost 3 bases and J 2 bases, leaving 10 bases between the germline ends. The TCR originated in a human donor in good health. The chain links TRBV7-2 to TRBJ2-5, with D possibly matching TRBD2 (5 bases). Sequencing used blood. The CDR3: CASSFGNRQETQYF. As DNA, the CDR3 is TGTGCCAGCAGCTTCGGGAACAGACAAGAGACCCAGTACTTC.